This TCR beta chain was recovered during a study of T cells in Graves' hyperthyroidism and ophthalmopathy. Study outcomes and limitations: Researchers report that a 13 V-J model separated ophthalmopathy from stable hyperthyroidism.

TCR beta CDR3 regions were amplified from RNA. RT-PCR in the first round (using the HTBI primer set) targeted the TCR CDR3. TCRdb redid the calling of the multiplex PCR reads with MiXCR, one entry per CDR3 protein. The data contain around 700,000 distinct CDR3 sequences, 18% of them seen just once; the ten biggest clones take up 16%. As regards this clonotype: The antigen remains unidentified. The germline gene is not matched at one end of the junction; a read error may be the cause.

This blood was taken when hyperthyroidism was first diagnosed, before any ophthalmopathy symptoms existed. The CDR3 length is 10 residues. This clonotype was sampled from a woman between 45 and 65 years old with Graves' hyperthyroidism that later progressed to Graves' ophthalmopathy. The sample comprised blood. V gene TRBV12-3 or TRBV12-4 combines with J gene TRBJ2-2; TRBD1 matches 8 bases. The CDR3 coding sequence is TGTGCCAGCAGTTTGGACAGGGAGGTTTTT. It codes for CASSLDREVF.